The text below deals with one TCR beta chain. The authors' processing: By means of reference gene primer amplification, nucleated cell counts were estimated. The protocol was immunoSEQ multiplex PCR, while the TCRdb copy is restricted to in-frame clones and leaves out a portion. V, J and clone size were drawn from that table, and D and trimming were deduced from the DNA. The repertoire holds about 160,000 clones, with 85% to 95% as singletons. The germline CDR1 and CDR2 sequences are ENHRY and SYGVKD. With 6 bases removed from V and 1 base from J, the gap between germline ends came to 4 bases. The CDR3 has 13 amino acids. The sample is drawn from a study of blood T cell repertoires in COVID-19. Study-level background: T cells, B-cell-depleted T cells, or PBMCs supplied cDNA or gDNA.

What was sequenced was peripheral blood. The sequence was collected from a middle-aged man with acute or convalescent COVID-19. The chain has TRBV10-3 and TRBJ2-6; D is unclear. CDR3 sequence (DNA): TGTGCCATCAGATTATCTGGGGCCAACGTCCTGACTTTC. Amino acids: CAIRLSGANVLTF.